Below, 2 T cell receptor beta chains from the same sample are listed, as sequenced in a study of PD-1 blockade in mismatch repair-deficient tumors. Measured with immunoSEQ multiplex PCR; TCRdb has only the in-frame clones, and not every one. The sample lists 75,000 to 85,000 clones, about 84% seen once, with just over 2.5% in the top ten. The sample in question was peripheral blood, obtained 12 weeks after starting pembrolizumab. The origin of the receptors is an adult with mismatch repair-deficient cancer.

This CDR3 is CASSIDGLAGVQEQFF. The CDR3 DNA reads as TGTGCCAGTAGTATAGATGGACTAGCGGGAGTTCAAGAGCAGTTCTTC. The J gene is TRBJ2-1, the V gene TRBV19; TRBD2 aligns across 13 bases. CDR1 and CDR2 from the germline V gene are LNHDA and SQIVND (reference sequence). CDR3 length equals 16 residues. Germline trimming cut 0 bases from V and 10 bases from J; bases unmatched to any gene: 6.

The chain combines TRBV7-2 with TRBJ2-1; the D is unclear. Germline assignment: CDR1 SGHTA and CDR2 FQGNSA. V lost 5 bases and J 2 bases, leaving 16 bases between the germline ends. The length of the CDR3 is 16 residues. The CDR3 sequence is CASSLPSTTTYNEQFF. The CDR3 coding sequence is TGTGCCAGCAGCCTTCCCTCGACCACTACCTACAATGAGCAGTTCTTC.